The entry that follows covers one T cell receptor beta chain sequence. The same CDR3 arises from other DNA sequences in this sample as well. This specimen belongs to a study of shared clonotypes between healthy human individuals. Germline values: CDR1 SNHLY, CDR2 FYNNEI. V was trimmed by 4 bases and J by 4 bases, leaving 5 bases between them. This CDR3 contains 12 residues. Repertoires were generated with immunoSEQ multiplex PCR, while TCRdb's copy carries only in-frame clones and drops some. The data contain about a million clones, around 76% of them singletons. The TCR originated in a man younger than 30 in good health. This chain connects TRBV2 to TRBJ2-1; no reliable D call. The sequenced material came from memory CD4+ T cells sorted from blood. Subset reported: CD45RA-negative fraction. The CDR3 nucleotides read TGTGCCAGCAGTGTGTCGTACAATGAGCAGTTCTTC. It is translated as CASSVSYNEQFF.